The 2 T cell receptor beta chains below were found in one sample sequenced in a study of glioma-infiltrating T cells after dendritic cell vaccination. Method: immunoSEQ multiplex PCR; TCRdb's copy keeps in-frame clones and lacks some. Here the sample spans tens of thousands of clones, over 75% being singletons. The specimen comprised blood, sampled before dendritic cell vaccination. The source of these receptors is a human donor with glioblastoma.

The chain has TRBV5-8 and TRBJ2-7; 8 bases align to TRBD1. In germline, CDR1 is SGHTS, CDR2 YDEGEE. J gave up 6 bases and V 1 base, and 9 bases lay outside the gene matches. This CDR3 spans 15 amino acids. CDR3: CASSLKGQGIGEQYV. In DNA form, the CDR3 reads TGTGCCAGCAGCTTGAAAGGACAGGGAATAGGCGAGCAGTACGTC.

The rearrangement uses TRBV6-1 and TRBJ2-3; D gene ambiguous. Per germline, CDR1 MNHNS and CDR2 SASEGT. The CDR3 is 15 amino acids. Trimming took off 2 bases at V and 1 base at J, with 10 bases between the two ends. CDR3 sequence reads: CASSETSRGTDTQYF. The DNA of the CDR3 is TGTGCCAGCAGTGAAACGTCCCGGGGCACAGATACGCAGTATTTT.